One and the same sample provided the 6 T cell receptor beta chains below, sequenced in a study of OX40 agonist ivuxolimab in advanced cancers. The assay was immunoSEQ multiplex PCR, and TCRdb's table has in-frame clones only and misses some. The sample holds roughly 63,000 clones, nearly 90% seen once. This specimen consisted of CD4+ or CD8+ T cells sorted from blood, obtained in a trial of the OX40 agonist ivuxolimab. These TCRs come from an adult with an advanced solid tumor such as melanoma, head and neck, liver or kidney cancer.

This chain uses TRBV12-5 with TRBJ2-3; a weak D match, TRBD2 (5 bases). The CDR3 sequence is 15 residues long. Trimming removed 5 bases at V and 6 bases at J, with 18 bases between. Looked up from germline, CDR1 is LGHNT and CDR2 is FRNRAP. This CDR3 reads CASGPGGGPWDTQYF. CDR3 DNA sequence: TGTGCTAGTGGTCCCGGAGGAGGACCCTGGGATACGCAGTATTTT.

V is TRBV27 and J is TRBJ1-3, with D possibly being TRBD1 (5 bases). The V gene lost 3 bases and the J gene lost 2 bases, with 20 bases spanning the gap. CDR1 MNHEY and CDR2 SMNVEV come from the germline V gene (reference sequence). The length of the CDR3 is 18 residues. This CDR3 is CASSLGLQGRDPGNTIYF. In nucleotides, the CDR3 is TGTGCCAGCAGTTTGGGCCTCCAAGGCAGGGATCCTGGAAACACCATATATTTT.

The genes are TRBV7-8 and TRBJ2-5; D is undetermined. The germline V gene has CDR1 SGHVS and CDR2 FQNEAQ. V was clipped by 4 bases and J by 7 bases, with 7 bases between them. The CDR3 is 11 residues long. The CDR3 region has the DNA TGTGCCAGCAGCTACTTCGGGACCCAGTACTTC. Protein: CASSYFGTQYF.

The chain uses TRBV7-8 and TRBJ2-1; a weak D match, TRBD2 (5 bases). Trimming pared 5 bases from V and 0 bases from J, leaving 11 bases between. Per germline, CDR1 SGHVS and CDR2 FQNEAQ. The CDR3 has 15 residues. In DNA form, the CDR3 reads TGTGCCAGCAGCGGGGAGCGGAGCTCCTACAATGAGCAGTTCTTC. Translating it yields CASSGERSSYNEQFF.

The rearrangement uses TRBV12-5 and TRBJ2-3, with 8 bases lining up with TRBD2. Germline V lookup: CDR1 LGHNT, CDR2 FRNRAP. The V segment lost 3 bases and the J segment 4 bases; nucleotides outside the gene matches: 9. The CDR3 loop spans 16 amino acids. The CDR3: CASGFQVSGSADTQYF. CDR3 sequence (DNA): TGTGCTAGTGGTTTCCAGGTCAGCGGGAGCGCAGATACGCAGTATTTT.

CDR3 DNA: TGTGCCAGCAGCTTCCTAGGAGATACGCAGTATTTT. Residues: CASSFLGDTQYF. This chain links TRBV7-8 with TRBJ2-3, with unresolved D. CDR1 is SGHVS and CDR2 is FQNEAQ in the germline V gene. CDR3 length: 12 residues. V dropped 3 bases and J dropped 5 bases, with 6 bases sitting between them.